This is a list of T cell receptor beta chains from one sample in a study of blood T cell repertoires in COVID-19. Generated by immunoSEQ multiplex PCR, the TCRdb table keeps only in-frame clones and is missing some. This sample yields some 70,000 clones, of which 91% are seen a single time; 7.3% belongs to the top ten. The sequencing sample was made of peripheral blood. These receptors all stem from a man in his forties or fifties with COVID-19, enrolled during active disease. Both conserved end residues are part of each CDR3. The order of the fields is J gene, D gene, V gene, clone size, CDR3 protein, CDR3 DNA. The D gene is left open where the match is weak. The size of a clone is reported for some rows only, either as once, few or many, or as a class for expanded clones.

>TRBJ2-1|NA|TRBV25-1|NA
CASTSPYREGEGNEQFF
TGTGCCAGCACCTCCCCCTACAGGGAGGGAGAGGGCAATGAGCAGTTCTTC
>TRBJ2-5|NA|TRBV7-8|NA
CASSLLETQYF
TGTGCCAGCAGCCTTCTTGAGACCCAGTACTTC
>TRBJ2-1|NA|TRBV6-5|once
CASSNPLNNEQFF
TGTGCCAGCAGTAACCCCCTAAACAATGAGCAGTTCTTC
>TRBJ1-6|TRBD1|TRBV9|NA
CASTPGQGYSPLHF
TGTGCCAGCACACCGGGACAGGGCTATTCACCCCTCCACTTT
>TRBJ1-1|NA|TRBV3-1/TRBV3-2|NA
CASSQVRGTVAFF
TGTGCCAGCAGCCAAGTGAGGGGGACGGTAGCTTTCTTT
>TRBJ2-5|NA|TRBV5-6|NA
CASSAYGQSQETQYF
TGTGCCAGCAGCGCGTATGGACAGTCACAAGAGACCCAGTACTTC
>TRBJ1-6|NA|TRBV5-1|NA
CASSSSNSPLHF
TGCGCCAGCAGCTCCAGTAATTCACCCCTCCACTTT
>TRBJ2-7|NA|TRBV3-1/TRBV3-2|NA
CASSHPGQSHEQYF
TGTGCCAGCAGCCATCCGGGACAATCCCACGAGCAGTACTTC
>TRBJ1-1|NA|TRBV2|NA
CASSVKWVRKTEAFF
TGTGCCAGCAGTGTAAAGTGGGTCAGGAAAACTGAAGCTTTCTTT
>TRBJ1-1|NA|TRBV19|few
CASSGHQFSTEAFF
TGTGCCAGTAGTGGCCACCAATTCTCCACTGAAGCTTTCTTT
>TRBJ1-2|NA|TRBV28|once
CASRLDSGYGYTF
TGTGCCAGCAGGCTTGACTCCGGCTATGGCTACACCTTC
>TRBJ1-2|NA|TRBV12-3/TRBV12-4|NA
CASSFGAGDGYTF
TGTGCCAGCAGTTTCGGGGCAGGGGATGGCTACACCTTC
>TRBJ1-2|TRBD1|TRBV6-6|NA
CASRRGQGDNYGYTF
TGTGCCAGCAGACGCGGACAGGGGGACAACTATGGCTACACCTTC
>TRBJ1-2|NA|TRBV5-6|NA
CASSLGTANYGYTF
TGTGCCAGCAGCTTGGGGACAGCAAACTATGGCTACACCTTC
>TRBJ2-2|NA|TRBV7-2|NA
CASSLALRGELFF
TGTGCCAGCAGCTTAGCCTTACGGGGGGAGCTGTTTTTT
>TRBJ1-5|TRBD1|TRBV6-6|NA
CASTDRGRSNQPQHF
TGTGCCAGCACTGACAGGGGAAGGAGCAATCAGCCCCAGCATTTT
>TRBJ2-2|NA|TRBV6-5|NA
CASGRDSITGELFF
TGTGCCAGCGGCCGGGACTCAATCACCGGGGAGCTGTTTTTT
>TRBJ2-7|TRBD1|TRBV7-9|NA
CASSLMGTGPYEQYF
TGTGCCAGCAGCTTAATGGGGACAGGACCCTACGAGCAGTACTTC
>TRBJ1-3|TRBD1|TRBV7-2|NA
CASSDRRTGAGNTIYF
TGTGCCAGCAGCGACCGGCGGACAGGGGCCGGAAACACCATATATTTT
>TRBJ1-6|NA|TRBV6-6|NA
CASSYGGFYNSPLHF
TGTGCCAGCAGTTACGGGGGGTTCTATAATTCACCCCTCCACTTT
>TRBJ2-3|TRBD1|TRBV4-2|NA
CASSQHRGADTQYF
TGTGCCAGCAGCCAGCACAGGGGTGCAGATACGCAGTATTTT
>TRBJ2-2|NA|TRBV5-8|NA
CASPSGGRTGELFF
TGTGCCAGCCCTTCCGGGGGGCGTACCGGGGAGCTGTTTTTT
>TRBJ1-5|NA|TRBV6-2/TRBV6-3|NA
CASSTTLRTLGLPQHF
TGTGCCAGCAGTACGACACTCCGGACACTTGGTCTGCCCCAGCATTTT
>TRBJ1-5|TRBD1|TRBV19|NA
CASTGQGAPSNQPQHF
TGTGCCAGTACGGGACAGGGAGCCCCTAGCAATCAGCCCCAGCATTTT
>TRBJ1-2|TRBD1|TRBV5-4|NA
CASSLRTGSRYTF
TGTGCCAGCAGCCTGAGGACAGGAAGTCGCTACACCTTC
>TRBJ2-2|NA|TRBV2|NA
CASSEQGRGTGELFF
TGTGCCAGCAGTGAACAGGGGAGAGGTACCGGGGAGCTGTTTTTT
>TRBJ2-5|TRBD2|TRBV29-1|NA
CSVGAGGQETQYF
TGCAGCGTTGGAGCGGGGGGCCAAGAGACCCAGTACTTC
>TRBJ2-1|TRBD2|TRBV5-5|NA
CASRSAGGAGAEQFF
TGTGCCAGCAGGTCAGCGGGGGGAGCCGGGGCGGAGCAGTTCTTC
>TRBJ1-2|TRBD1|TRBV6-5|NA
CASSSWTGYSGGYTF
TGTGCCAGCAGTTCTTGGACAGGGTATTCGGGGGGCTACACCTTC
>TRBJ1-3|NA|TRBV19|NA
CASSIGRSSGNTIYF
TGTGCCAGTAGTATAGGCAGAAGCTCTGGAAACACCATATATTTT
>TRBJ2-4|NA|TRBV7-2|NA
CASSLGRQNNQYF
TGTGCCAGCAGCTTAGGCAGACAGAATAACCAGTACTTC
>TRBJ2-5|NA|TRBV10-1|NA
CASSPGQQQETQYF
TGCGCCAGCAGCCCCGGACAGCAGCAAGAGACCCAGTACTTC
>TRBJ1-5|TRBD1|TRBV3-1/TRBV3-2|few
CASSRAGQEPNQPQHF
TGTGCCAGCAGCCGCGCGGGACAGGAACCCAATCAGCCCCAGCATTTT
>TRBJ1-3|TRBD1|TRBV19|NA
CASRDRSDSGNTIYF
TGTGCCAGCCGGGACAGGTCCGACTCTGGAAACACCATATATTTT
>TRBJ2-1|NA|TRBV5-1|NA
CASSLESGEWNEQFF
TGCGCCAGCAGCTTGGAGTCAGGGGAATGGAATGAGCAGTTCTTC
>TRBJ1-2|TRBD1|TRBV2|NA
CASSEEGAGGYTF
TGTGCCAGCAGTGAAGAGGGGGCGGGAGGCTACACCTTC
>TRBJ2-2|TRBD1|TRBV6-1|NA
CASSEQGAGNGELFF
TGTGCCAGCAGTGAGCAGGGGGCTGGAAACGGGGAGCTGTTTTTT
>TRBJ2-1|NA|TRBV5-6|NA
CASSFPTVPNEQFF
TGTGCCAGCAGCTTCCCGACAGTACCTAATGAGCAGTTCTTC
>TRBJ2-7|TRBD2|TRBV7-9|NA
CASSLAAGESYEQYF
TGTGCCAGCAGCTTAGCGGCGGGAGAGTCCTACGAGCAGTACTTC
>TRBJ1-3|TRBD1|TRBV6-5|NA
CASRQQGAEGNTIYF
TGTGCCAGCAGGCAACAGGGGGCGGAAGGAAACACCATATATTTT
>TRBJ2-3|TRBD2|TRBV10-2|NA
CASASGGASTDTQYF
TGCGCCAGCGCAAGCGGGGGGGCTAGCACAGATACGCAGTATTTT
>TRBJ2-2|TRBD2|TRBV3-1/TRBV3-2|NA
CASSQLAGGQNTGELFF
TGTGCCAGCAGCCAACTAGCGGGGGGCCAGAACACCGGGGAGCTGTTTTTT
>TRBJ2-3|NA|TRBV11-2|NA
CASSRRAAASTDTQYF
TGTGCCAGCAGTCGGCGGGCGGCTGCTAGCACAGATACGCAGTATTTT
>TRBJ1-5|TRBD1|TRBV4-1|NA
CASSQVTTGVQPQHF
TGCGCCAGCAGCCAAGTTACAACAGGGGTCCAGCCCCAGCATTTT
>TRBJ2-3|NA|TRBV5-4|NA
CASSPNVGGTDTQYF
TGTGCCAGCAGCCCGAACGTAGGGGGCACAGATACGCAGTATTTT
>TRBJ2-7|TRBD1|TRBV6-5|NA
CASSNRDRASYEQYF
TGTGCCAGCAGTAATCGGGACAGGGCCTCCTACGAGCAGTACTTC
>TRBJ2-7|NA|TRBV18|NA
CASSTGAQGLGEQYF
TGTGCCAGCTCAACGGGGGCACAGGGGTTGGGGGAGCAGTACTTC
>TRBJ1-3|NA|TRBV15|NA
CATSRDYAVNTIYF
TGTGCCACCAGCAGAGATTATGCGGTAAACACCATATATTTT
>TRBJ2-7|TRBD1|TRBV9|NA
CASSRGQGSYEQYF
TGTGCCAGCAGCCGGGGACAGGGAAGCTACGAGCAGTACTTC
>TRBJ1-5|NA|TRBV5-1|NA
CASIGGNQPQHF
TGCGCCAGCATAGGGGGTAATCAGCCCCAGCATTTT
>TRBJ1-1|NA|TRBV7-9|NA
CASSWGGGARTEAFF
TGTGCCAGCAGCTGGGGAGGTGGGGCGCGTACTGAAGCTTTCTTT
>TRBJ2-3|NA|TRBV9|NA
CASSTYGGPTDTQYF
TGTGCCAGCAGTACATACGGGGGGCCCACAGATACGCAGTATTTT
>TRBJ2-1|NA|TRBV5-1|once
CASSLAGESSYNEQFF
TGCGCCAGCAGCTTGGCCGGGGAAAGCTCCTACAATGAGCAGTTCTTC
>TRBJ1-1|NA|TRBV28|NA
CASRAVDTEAFF
TGTGCCAGCAGAGCCGTAGACACTGAAGCTTTCTTT
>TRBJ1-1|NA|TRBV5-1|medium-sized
CASSLGQINTEAFF
TGCGCCAGCAGCTTGGGGCAGATAAACACTGAAGCTTTCTTT
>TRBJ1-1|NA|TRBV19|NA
CASSFQVNTEAFF
TGTGCCAGTAGTTTTCAGGTGAACACTGAAGCTTTCTTT